Included here is one TCR beta chain sequence, with context. This clonotype was seen repeatedly, ten times or more. The antigen this receptor binds is unknown. No base qualities exist here, and no much larger clone lies one base off it. The protocol used for the library was PCR. Reads for this sample came from a NextSeq 500. Preparation of bulk TCR libraries followed a previously described approach, with the TCR primers listed in Table S5. Purification of total RNA was performed with the Qiagen AllPrep DNA/RNA kit. Reads from multiple sequencing runs of the same library were pooled before analysis. In the source study's methods: Reads were retained only if an exact TCR constant sequence was present, and the retained reads were trimmed to 150 nt and grouped according to their 12-nt molecular barcodes. Reads inside each barcode group were sub-clustered using a 15% Levenshtein threshold, and a quality-weighted consensus sequence was constructed for each RNA molecule. Non-functional sequences were discarded, and so were lower-count sequences lying one edit away from another sequence. Based on fitting two negative binomial distributions, any barcode sub-cluster with under 20% of the maximum read count was discarded. Through fastp at Q25 and MiXCR, TCRdb rebuilt clones from the public reads, retaining in-frame beta chains. Merged by CDR3 protein, the rows form single entries marked with the most common genes and DNA. TCRdb, rather than the study authors, made the V and J calls. The sample has approximately 90,000 distinct CDR3 sequences on record, roughly 26% of them singletons. Jointly, the top ten make up 0.85% to 1% of the sample.

Libraries of naive CD8 T cells were built from about 20,000 to 1,000,000 sorted cells, with 10%, 30% or 50% of the purified RNA used. On a BD FACSAria II, naive CD8 T cells were FACS-sorted as CD8+CD4-CCR7+CD45RA+ and collected into RLT Plus buffer. To test detection sensitivity, Jurkat RNA equal to over nine TCR copies was added to samples of about 17,000-1,100,000 naive CD8 T cells. CD8 T cells were enriched using RosetteSep CD8+ T Cell Enrichment Cocktail and Ficoll-Paque, and the enriched cells then underwent ACK red cell lysis. Spanning cysteine to phenylalanine, the CDR3 consists of 15 amino acids. Here the CDR3 DNA is all that survives: 45 bases in frame from base 1. The germline V end is reduced by 3 bases and the J end by 7 bases; junction bases left unmatched: 10. CDR1 and CDR2 were assigned from the germline V gene (reference sequence) as SGHNT and YYREEE. This record comes from a study of molecular identifiers for immune sequencing clone quantification (dated by TCRdb to the late 2010s). Looking at the study overall: For a replicate experiment, RNA from around 20,000 or 100,000 naive CD8 T cells was divided into five aliquots, and four of the five aliquots were sequenced. This methods study used CD8 T cells to benchmark TCR RNA copy counting and molecular-identifier clustering-based TCR repertoire sequencing (MIDCIRS). On the study overall, not on this receptor specifically: Highly expanded clone sizes could be underestimated because identical TCR molecules may share a barcode. Spiked-in Jurkat TCR RNA equivalent to a single cell was reported to be detectable even among more than 900,000 naive CD8 T cells. When barcode sub-clustering was not used, chimeric consensus sequences inflated TCR diversity, with chimeras reaching as high as 47%. Modeling estimated 3 to 3.5 recovered TCR RNA copies per cell, compared with 9.5 to 10 by digital PCR, which implies roughly 30% capture efficiency. The naive libraries included spiked-in Jurkat TCR RNA (10 copies' worth), and this Jurkat TCR RNA is not part of the donor repertoire. In CMV-specific effector cells, over 97% of molecules were held by clones above 20 RNA copies, whereas under 1% of molecules were held by such clones in naive cells.

Rearrangement joined TRBV5-4 to TRBJ2-7; TRBD1 matches 10 bases in the middle. The sequenced sample was naive CD8+ T cells from blood, with Jurkat cell RNA spiked in. The cell subset or site label corresponds to: FACS-sorted CD8+CD4-CCR7+CD45RA+ naive T cells. This TCR was sampled from a human donor in good health. Some libraries in this study had Jurkat cell RNA spiked in. The DNA sequence reads TGTGCCAGCAGCTCCCGTCGACAGGGGGCAGGTGAGCAGTACTTC. Its product reads: CASSSRRQGAGEQYF.